The present T cell receptor beta chain was sequenced within a study of cytomegalovirus exposure and HLA in healthy donors. Study results and limitations: The sole available immune exposure information was CMV serostatus.

PCR primers comprised 60 Vbeta and 13 Jbeta primers. Only in-frame clones appear in the TCRdb table, and some are missing; sequencing was by immunoSEQ multiplex PCR. The sample includes about 120,000 clones, 10% to 13% seen only once; the top ten take 4.6%. Germline CDR1 is MDHEN and CDR2 is SYDVKM. This CDR3 comprises 13 residues. The ends were cut back, 7 bases at V and 0 bases at J, with 7 bases in the middle. This clone came up a few times. The antigen is not known. The genes are TRBV28 and TRBJ1-5; D gene ambiguous. The clonotype was recovered from a woman under 30 in good health and CMV-seropositive. The source material was PBMCs. The CDR3 sequence is CASTGYSNQPQHF. CDR3 nucleotides: TGTGCCAGCACGGGGTATAGCAATCAGCCCCAGCATTTT.